A single sample gave rise to the 8 T cell receptor beta chains below, sequenced in a study of CD8+ T cells in alopecia areata (dated by TCRdb to between 2017 and 2018). To prepare the library, the immunoSEQ multiplex PCR assay was applied. RNA was extracted from all samples and reverse transcribed into cDNA as template for TCR sequencing. This is the immuneACCESS table as TCRdb keeps it, with only in-frame sequences that have V and J called. A part of the clones is gone; compared with another copy, unresolved V genes explain less than half, and the rest is unexplained. The sample records around 160,000 clones, less than 70% of which are singletons. Of the sample, 14% is held by the ten largest clones. Reading the label with the study, this specimen's time point is: less than 25 weeks on oral tofacitinib. According to the study, the label for this sample's treatment or condition signals: oral pan-JAK inhibitor, 5-10 mg twice daily.

The sample here was CD4+ T cells sorted from blood, taken at week 24, from a patient treated with tofacitinib. Source of these receptors: a human donor with alopecia areata.

This chain joins TRBV10-3 and TRBJ2-7; the D gene is possibly TRBD2 (6 bases). CDR1 and CDR2 from the germline V gene are ENHRY and SYGVKD. Trimming left V 2 bases short and J 6 bases short, with 14 bases between. CDR3 length equals 14 residues. The CDR3 spells CAISETVGGPEQYF. CDR3 sequence (DNA): TGTGCCATCAGTGAGACAGTGGGGGGTCCCGAGCAGTACTTC.

This clone was counted between two and nine times. The chain combines TRBV6-5 with TRBJ2-7, with a weak D call TRBD2 (5 bases). V was clipped by 6 bases and J by 3 bases, with 6 bases between them. CDR1 and CDR2 (germline): MNHEY, SVGAGI. CDR3 length: 11 amino acids. CDR3 protein: CASSRGYEQYF. CDR3 DNA: TGTGCCAGCAGCCGGGGCTACGAGCAGTACTTC.

The J gene is TRBJ2-5, the V gene TRBV5-6; possibly TRBD2 for D (5 bases). V gave up 6 bases and J gave up 4 bases, with 13 bases separating them. CDR1 is SGHDT and CDR2 is YYEEEE in the germline V gene. The CDR3 runs to 13 residues. CDR3 residues: CASTPGWRETQYF. The CDR3 DNA follows: TGTGCCAGCACCCCGGGATGGCGAGAGACCCAGTACTTC.

The V call is TRBV2, the J call TRBJ2-1, with D perhaps matching TRBD1 or TRBD2 (7 bases each). The CDR3 has 13 amino acids. The V end was cut by 9 bases, the J end by 8 bases, with 17 bases between. CDR1 is SNHLY, CDR2 FYNNEI, per germline. The DNA for the CDR3 is TGTGCCAGAAAGATGGGAGGGGGCCATGAGCAGTTCTTC. Encoded protein: CARKMGGGHEQFF.

The chain carries TRBV11-2 and TRBJ2-4; 11 nucleotides agree with TRBD1. The CDR3 extends over 16 amino acids. The ends lost 0 bases at V and 6 bases at J; junction bases unmatched: 4. CDR1 is SGHAT, CDR2 FQNNGV, per germline. CDR3 amino acids: CASSLDLGQGANIQYF. DNA for the CDR3: TGTGCCAGCAGCTTAGATCTAGGACAGGGGGCAAACATTCAGTACTTC.

The chain uses TRBV19 and TRBJ1-1, with 7 bases identical to TRBD1. This CDR3 contains 15 residues. The germline CDR1 and CDR2 sequences are LNHDA and SQIVND (reference sequence). V was clipped by 5 bases and J by 6 bases; unmatched bases: 12. CDR3 nucleotide sequence: TGTGCCAGTAGTTCCCCTCGTCGAGGGGGCCCTGAAGCTTTCTTT. It encodes CASSSPRRGGPEAFF.

The V and J genes are TRBV5-1 and TRBJ2-5; TRBD2 matches at 9 bases. V shed 0 bases, J shed 1 base, and the junction held 4 bases outside the gene matches. CDR3 length: 16 amino acids. From germline, CDR1 is SGHRS and CDR2 YFSETQ. The DNA for the CDR3 is TGCGCCAGCAGCTTGGAAGCAGCGGGGGGCCAAGAGACCCAGTACTTC. Translated, it gives CASSLEAAGGQETQYF.

This clone was seen once. The genes are TRBV30 and TRBJ1-5; D may be TRBD1 (5 bases). The CDR3 spans 14 residues. The V end was cut by 2 bases, the J end by 9 bases, with 17 bases between. Germline loops: CDR1 GTSNPN, CDR2 SVGIG (reference sequence). CDR3 sequence (DNA): TGTGCCTGGAGTCCGAAACAGGCCAAAGGGCCCCAGCATTTT. The encoded protein is CAWSPKQAKGPQHF.